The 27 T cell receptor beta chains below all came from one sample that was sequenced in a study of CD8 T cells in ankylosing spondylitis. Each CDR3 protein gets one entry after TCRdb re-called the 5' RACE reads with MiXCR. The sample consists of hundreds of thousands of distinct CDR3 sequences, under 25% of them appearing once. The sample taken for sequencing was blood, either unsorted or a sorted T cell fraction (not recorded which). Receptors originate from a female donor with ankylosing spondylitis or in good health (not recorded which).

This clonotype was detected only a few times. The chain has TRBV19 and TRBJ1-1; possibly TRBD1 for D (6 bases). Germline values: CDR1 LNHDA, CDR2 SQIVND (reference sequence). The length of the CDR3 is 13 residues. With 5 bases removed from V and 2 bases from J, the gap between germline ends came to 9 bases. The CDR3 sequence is CASSVDRNTEAFF. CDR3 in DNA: TGTGCCAGTAGTGTGGACAGAAACACTGAAGCTTTCTTT.

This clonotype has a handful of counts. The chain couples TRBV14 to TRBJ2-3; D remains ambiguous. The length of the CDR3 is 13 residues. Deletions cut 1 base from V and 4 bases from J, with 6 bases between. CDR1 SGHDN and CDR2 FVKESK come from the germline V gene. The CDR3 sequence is CASSQGWADTQYF. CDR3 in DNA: TGTGCCAGCAGCCAAGGTTGGGCAGATACGCAGTATTTT.

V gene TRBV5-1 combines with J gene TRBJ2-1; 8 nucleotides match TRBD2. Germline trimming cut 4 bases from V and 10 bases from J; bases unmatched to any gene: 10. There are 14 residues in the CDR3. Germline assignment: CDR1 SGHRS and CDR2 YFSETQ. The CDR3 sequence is CASSQVAGTMEQFF. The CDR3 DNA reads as TGCGCCAGCAGCCAAGTAGCGGGAACAATGGAGCAGTTCTTC.

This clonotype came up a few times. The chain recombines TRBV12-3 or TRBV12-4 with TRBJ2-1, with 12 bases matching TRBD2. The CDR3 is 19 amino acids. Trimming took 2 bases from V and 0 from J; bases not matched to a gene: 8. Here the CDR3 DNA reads TGTGCCAGCAGTTTATTACTAGCGGGAGGTCGGAGCTCCTACAATGAGCAGTTCTTC. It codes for CASSLLLAGGRSSYNEQFF.

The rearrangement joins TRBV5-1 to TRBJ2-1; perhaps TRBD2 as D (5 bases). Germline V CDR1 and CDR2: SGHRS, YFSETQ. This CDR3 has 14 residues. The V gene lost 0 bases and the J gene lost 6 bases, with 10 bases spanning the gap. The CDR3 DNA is TGCGCCAGCAGCTTGGGCGGGTGGAGCAATGAGCAGTTCTTC. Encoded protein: CASSLGGWSNEQFF.

For the CDR3, the DNA is TGTGCCACCAGTGATTTAGGCTTCTTCCTCAACCACAATGAGCAGTTCTTC. Residues: CATSDLGFFLNHNEQFF. The chain links TRBV24-1 to TRBJ2-1; no reliable D call. The CDR3 length is 17 residues. The V gene's germline CDR1 is KGHDR and CDR2 SFDVKD. The ends were cut back, 1 base at V and 5 bases at J, with 17 bases in the middle.

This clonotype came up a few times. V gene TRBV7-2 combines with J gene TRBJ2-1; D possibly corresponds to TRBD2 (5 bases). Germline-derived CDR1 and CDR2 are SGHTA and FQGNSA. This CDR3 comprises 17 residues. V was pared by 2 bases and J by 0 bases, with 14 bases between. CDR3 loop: CASSLYGRVHSYNEQFF. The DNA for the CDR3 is TGTGCCAGCAGCTTATATGGGCGGGTCCACTCCTACAATGAGCAGTTCTTC.

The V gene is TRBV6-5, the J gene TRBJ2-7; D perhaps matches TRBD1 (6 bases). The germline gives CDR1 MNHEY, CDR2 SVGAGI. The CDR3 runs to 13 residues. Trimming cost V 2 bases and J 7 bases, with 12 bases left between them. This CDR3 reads CASSYRGGGEQYF. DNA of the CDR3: TGTGCCAGCAGTTACCGAGGGGGTGGAGAGCAGTACTTC.

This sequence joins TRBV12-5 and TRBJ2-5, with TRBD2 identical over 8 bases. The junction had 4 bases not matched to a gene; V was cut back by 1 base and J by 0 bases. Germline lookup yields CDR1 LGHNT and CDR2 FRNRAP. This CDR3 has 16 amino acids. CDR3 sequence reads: CASGLDGRGDQETQYF. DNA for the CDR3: TGTGCTAGTGGTTTGGATGGGCGGGGGGACCAAGAGACCCAGTACTTC.

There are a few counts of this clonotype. As DNA, the CDR3 is TGCAGTGCCAGCAGGACGGCAAGCACAGATACGCAGTATTTT. Translated: CSASRTASTDTQYF. V is TRBV20-1 and J is TRBJ2-3; D remains ambiguous. There are 14 residues in the CDR3. Trimming stripped 6 bases from V and 0 bases from J, with 13 bases between. Germline CDR1 is DFQATT and CDR2 is SNEGSKA (reference sequence).

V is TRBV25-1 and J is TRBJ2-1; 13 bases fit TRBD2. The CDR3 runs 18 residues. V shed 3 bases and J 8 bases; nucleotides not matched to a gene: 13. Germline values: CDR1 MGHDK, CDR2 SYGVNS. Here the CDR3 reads CASSDRTSGRAKSHEQFF. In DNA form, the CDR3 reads TGTGCCAGCAGTGATCGAACTAGCGGGAGGGCCAAGTCCCATGAGCAGTTCTTC.

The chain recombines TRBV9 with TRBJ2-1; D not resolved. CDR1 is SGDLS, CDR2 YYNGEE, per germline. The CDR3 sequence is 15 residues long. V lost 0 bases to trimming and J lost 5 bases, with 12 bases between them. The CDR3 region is CASSVVGSWDNEQFF. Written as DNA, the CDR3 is TGTGCCAGCAGCGTAGTAGGATCCTGGGACAATGAGCAGTTCTTC.

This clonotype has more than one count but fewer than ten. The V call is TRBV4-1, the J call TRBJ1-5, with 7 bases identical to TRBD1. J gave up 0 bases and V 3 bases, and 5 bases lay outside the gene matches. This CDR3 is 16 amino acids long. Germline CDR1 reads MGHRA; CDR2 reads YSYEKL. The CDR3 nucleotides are TGCGCCAGCAGCCAGACAGGGATTGGTAGCAATCAGCCCCAGCATTTT. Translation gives CASSQTGIGSNQPQHF.

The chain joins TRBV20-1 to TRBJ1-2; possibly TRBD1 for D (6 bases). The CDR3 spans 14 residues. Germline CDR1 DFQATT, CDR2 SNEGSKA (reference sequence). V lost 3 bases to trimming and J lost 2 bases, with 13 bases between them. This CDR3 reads CSARARTVNYGYTF. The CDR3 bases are TGCAGTGCTAGGGCCCGGACAGTCAACTATGGCTACACCTTC.

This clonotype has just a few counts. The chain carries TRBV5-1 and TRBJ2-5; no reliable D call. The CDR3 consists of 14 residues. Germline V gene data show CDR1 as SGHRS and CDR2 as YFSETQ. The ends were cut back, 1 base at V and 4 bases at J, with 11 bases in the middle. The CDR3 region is CASSLSSVGETQYF. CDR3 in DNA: TGCGCCAGCAGCTTGTCGTCCGTTGGAGAGACCCAGTACTTC.

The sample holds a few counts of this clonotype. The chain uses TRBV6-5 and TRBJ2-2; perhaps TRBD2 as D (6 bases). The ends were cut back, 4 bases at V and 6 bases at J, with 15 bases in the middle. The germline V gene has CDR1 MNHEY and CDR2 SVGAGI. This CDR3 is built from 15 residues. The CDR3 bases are TGTGCCAGCAGTTCTCCGGGAGTTCCCCCCGGGGAGCTGTTTTTT. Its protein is CASSSPGVPPGELFF.

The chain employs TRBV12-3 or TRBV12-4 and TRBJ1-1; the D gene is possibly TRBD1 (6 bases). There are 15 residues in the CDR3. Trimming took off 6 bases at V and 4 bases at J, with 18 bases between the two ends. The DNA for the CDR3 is TGTGCCAGCAGCCCCACGGGGGCGAGGAGCACTGAAGCTTTCTTT. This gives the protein CASSPTGARSTEAFF.

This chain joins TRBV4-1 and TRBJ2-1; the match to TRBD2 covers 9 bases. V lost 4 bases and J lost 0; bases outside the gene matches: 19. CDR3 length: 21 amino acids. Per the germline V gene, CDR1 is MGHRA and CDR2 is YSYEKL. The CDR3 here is CASSLPRKREDTLSSYNEQFF. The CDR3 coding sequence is TGCGCCAGCAGCCTCCCTAGGAAGCGGGAGGACACATTGAGCTCCTACAATGAGCAGTTCTTC.

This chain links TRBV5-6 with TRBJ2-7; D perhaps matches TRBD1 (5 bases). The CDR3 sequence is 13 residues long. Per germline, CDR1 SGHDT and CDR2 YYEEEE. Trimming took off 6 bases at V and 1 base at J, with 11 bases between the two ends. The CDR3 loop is CASKPDSSYEQYF. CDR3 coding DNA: TGTGCCAGCAAACCCGACAGTTCCTACGAGCAGTACTTC.

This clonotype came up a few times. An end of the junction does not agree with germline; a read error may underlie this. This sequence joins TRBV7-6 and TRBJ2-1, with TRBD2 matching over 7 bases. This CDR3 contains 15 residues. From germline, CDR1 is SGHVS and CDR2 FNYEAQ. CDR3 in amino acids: CASSLAVGSYNEQFF. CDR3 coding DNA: TGTGCCAGCAGCCTAGCGGTTGGCTCCTACAATGAGCAGTTCTTC.

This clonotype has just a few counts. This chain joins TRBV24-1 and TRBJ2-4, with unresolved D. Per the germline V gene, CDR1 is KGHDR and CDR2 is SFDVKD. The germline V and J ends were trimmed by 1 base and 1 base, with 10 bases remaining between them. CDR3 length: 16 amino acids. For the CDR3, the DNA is TGTGCCACCAGTGATTTCGCAGTGACGGCCAAAAACATTCAGTACTTC. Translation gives CATSDFAVTAKNIQYF.

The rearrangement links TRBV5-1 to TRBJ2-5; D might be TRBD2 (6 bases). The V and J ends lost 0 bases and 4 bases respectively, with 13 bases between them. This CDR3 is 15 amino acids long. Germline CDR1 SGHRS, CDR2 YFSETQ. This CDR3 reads CASSLAGGGAETQYF. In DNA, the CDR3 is TGCGCCAGCAGCTTGGCTGGGGGAGGCGCAGAGACCCAGTACTTC.

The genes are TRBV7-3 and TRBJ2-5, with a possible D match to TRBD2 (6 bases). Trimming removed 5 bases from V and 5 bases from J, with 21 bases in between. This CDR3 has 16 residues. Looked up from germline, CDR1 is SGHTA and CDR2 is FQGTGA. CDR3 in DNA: TGTGCCAGCAGCCTTAGGGCCGACGGGAGCAGTGAGACCCAGTACTTC. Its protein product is CASSLRADGSSETQYF.

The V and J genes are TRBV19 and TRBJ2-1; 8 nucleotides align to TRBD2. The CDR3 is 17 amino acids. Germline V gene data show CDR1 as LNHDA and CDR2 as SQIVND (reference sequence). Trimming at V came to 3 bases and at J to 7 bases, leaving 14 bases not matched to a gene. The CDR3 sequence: CASSILAGRSSRNEQFF. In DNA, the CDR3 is TGTGCCAGTAGTATCTTAGCGGGACGGTCGTCGAGGAATGAGCAGTTCTTC. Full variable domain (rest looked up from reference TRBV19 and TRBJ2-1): DGGITQSPKYLFRKEGQNVTLSCEQNLNHDAMYWYRQDPGQGLRLIYYSQIVNDFQKGDIAEGYSVSREKKESFPLTVTSAQKNPTAFYLCASSILAGRSSRNEQFFGPGTRLTVL.

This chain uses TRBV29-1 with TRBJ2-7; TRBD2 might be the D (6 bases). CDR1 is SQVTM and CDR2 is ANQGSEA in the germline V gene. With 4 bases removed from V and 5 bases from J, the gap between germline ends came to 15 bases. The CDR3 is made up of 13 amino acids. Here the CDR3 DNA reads TGCAGCGTTGCAGCGGGTTCGGGACACGAGCAGTACTTC. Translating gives CSVAAGSGHEQYF.

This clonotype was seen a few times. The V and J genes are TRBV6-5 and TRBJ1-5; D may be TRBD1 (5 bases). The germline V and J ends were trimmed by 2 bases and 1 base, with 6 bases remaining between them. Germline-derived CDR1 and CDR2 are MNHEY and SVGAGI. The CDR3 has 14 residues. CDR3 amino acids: CASSYRGSNQPQHF. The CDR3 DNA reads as TGTGCCAGCAGTTACAGGGGAAGCAATCAGCCCCAGCATTTT.

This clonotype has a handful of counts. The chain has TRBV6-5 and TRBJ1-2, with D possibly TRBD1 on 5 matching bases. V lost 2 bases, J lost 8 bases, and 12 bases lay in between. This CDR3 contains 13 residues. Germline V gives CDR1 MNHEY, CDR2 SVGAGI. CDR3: CASSYSRDRGYTF. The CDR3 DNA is TGTGCCAGCAGTTACAGCAGGGATCGGGGCTACACCTTC.